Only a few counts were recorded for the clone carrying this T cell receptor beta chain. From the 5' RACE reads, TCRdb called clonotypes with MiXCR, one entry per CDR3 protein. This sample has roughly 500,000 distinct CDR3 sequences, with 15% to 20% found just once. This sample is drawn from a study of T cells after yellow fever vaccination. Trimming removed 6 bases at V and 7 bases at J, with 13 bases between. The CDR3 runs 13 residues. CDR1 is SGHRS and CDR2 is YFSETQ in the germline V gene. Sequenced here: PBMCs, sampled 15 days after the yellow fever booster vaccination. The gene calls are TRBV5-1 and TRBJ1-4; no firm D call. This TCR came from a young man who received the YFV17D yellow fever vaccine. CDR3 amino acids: CASTDPPLEKLFF. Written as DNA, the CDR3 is TGCGCCAGCACCGACCCCCCACTTGAAAAACTGTTTTTT. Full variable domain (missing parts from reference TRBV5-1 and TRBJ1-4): KAGVTQTPRYLIKTRGQQVTLSCSPISGHRSVSWYQQTPGQGLQFLFEYFSETQRNKGNFPGRFSGRQFSNSRSEMNVSTLELGDSALYLCASTDPPLEKLFFGSGTQLSVL.